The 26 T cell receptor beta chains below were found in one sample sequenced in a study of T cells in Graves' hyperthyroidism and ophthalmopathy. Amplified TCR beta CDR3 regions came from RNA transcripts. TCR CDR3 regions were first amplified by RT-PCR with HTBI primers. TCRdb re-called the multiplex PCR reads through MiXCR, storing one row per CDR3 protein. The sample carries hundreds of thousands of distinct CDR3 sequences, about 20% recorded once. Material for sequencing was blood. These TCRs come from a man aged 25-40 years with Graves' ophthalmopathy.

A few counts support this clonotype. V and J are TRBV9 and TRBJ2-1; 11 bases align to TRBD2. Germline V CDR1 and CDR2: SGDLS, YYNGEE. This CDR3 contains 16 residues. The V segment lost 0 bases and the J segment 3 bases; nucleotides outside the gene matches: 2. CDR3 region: CASSVGTSGYYNEQFF. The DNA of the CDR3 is TGTGCCAGCAGCGTAGGGACTAGCGGGTACTACAATGAGCAGTTCTTC.

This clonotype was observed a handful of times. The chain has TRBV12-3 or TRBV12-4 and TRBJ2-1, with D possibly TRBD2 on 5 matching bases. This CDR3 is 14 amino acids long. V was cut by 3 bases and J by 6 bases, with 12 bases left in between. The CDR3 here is CASSFGLSGNEQFF. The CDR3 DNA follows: TGTGCCAGCAGTTTTGGACTTTCGGGCAATGAGCAGTTCTTC.

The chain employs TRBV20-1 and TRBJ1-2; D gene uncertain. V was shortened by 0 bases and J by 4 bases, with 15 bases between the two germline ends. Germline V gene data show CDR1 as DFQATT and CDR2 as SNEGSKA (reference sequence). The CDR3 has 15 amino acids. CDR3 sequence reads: CSARDRPSPGYGYTF. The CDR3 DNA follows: TGCAGTGCTAGAGATCGTCCATCCCCGGGCTATGGCTACACCTTC.

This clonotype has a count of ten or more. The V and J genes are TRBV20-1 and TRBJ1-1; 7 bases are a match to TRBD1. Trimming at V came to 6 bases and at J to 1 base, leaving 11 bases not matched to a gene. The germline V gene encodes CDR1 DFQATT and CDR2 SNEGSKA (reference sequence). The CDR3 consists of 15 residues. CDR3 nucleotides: TGCAGTGCCAGTAGGGACAGCCGAGCGAACACTGAAGCTTTCTTT. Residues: CSASRDSRANTEAFF.

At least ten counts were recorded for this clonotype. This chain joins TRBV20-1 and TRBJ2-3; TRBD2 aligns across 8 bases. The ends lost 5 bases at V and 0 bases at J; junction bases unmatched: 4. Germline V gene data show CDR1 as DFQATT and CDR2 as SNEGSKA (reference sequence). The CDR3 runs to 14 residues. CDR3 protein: CSAPASGSTDTQYF. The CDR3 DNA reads TGCAGTGCTCCAGCTAGCGGGAGCACAGATACGCAGTATTTT.

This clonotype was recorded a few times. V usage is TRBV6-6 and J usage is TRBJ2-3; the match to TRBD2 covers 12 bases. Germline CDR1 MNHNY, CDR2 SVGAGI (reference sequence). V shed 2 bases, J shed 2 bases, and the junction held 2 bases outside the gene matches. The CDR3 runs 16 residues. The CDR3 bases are TGTGCCAGCAGTTACCTAGCGGGAGGGTACACAGATACGCAGTATTTT. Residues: CASSYLAGGYTDTQYF.

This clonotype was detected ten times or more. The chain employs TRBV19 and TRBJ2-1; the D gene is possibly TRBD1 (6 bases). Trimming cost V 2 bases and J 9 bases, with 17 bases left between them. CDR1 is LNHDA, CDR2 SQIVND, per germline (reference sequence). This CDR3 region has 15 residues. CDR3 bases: TGTGCCAGTAGTATAAATAGTCCAAGAGGGGGTGAGCAGTTCTTC. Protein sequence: CASSINSPRGGEQFF.

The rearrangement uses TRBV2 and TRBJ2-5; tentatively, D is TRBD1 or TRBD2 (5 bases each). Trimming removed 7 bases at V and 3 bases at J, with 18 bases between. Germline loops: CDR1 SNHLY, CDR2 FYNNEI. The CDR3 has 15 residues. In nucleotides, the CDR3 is TGTGCCAGCAAAAAGGTCGGGACGGAAAAAGAGACCCAGTACTTC. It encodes CASKKVGTEKETQYF.

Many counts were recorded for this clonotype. CDR3 nucleotides: TGTGCCAGCAGTTTATGGACCAGGGACAGGACTTTTGGAAACACCATATATTTT. Translation gives CASSLWTRDRTFGNTIYF. The rearrangement links TRBV28 to TRBJ1-3, with 8 bases that match TRBD1. The J segment lost 3 bases and the V segment lost 0 bases, leaving 10 bases of the junction unmatched. Germline V gene data show CDR1 as MDHEN and CDR2 as SYDVKM. CDR3 length: 18 amino acids. The full variable domain, with the rest looked up from reference TRBV28 and TRBJ1-3, is DVKVTQSSRYLVKRTGEKVFLECVQDMDHENMFWYRQDPGLGLRLIYFSYDVKMKEKGDIPEGYSVSREKKERFSLILESASTNQTSMYLCASSLWTRDRTFGNTIYFGEGSWLTVV.

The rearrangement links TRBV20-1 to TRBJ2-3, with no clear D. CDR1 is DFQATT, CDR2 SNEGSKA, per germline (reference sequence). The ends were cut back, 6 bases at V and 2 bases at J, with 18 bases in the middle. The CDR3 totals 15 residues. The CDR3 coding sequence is TGCAGTGCGGAACCGCTAGATAGCAACACAGATACGCAGTATTTT. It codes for CSAEPLDSNTDTQYF.

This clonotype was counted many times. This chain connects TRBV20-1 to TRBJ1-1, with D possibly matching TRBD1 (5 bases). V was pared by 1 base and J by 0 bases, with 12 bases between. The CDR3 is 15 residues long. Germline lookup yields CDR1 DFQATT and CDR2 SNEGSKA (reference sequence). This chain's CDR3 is CSARAPTALNTEAFF. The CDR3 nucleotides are TGCAGTGCTAGAGCCCCGACAGCGTTGAACACTGAAGCTTTCTTT.

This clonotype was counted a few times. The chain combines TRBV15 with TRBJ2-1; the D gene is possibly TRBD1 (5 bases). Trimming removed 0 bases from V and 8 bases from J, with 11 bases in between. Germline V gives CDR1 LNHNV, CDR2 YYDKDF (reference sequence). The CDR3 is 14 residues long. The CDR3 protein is CATSRDAQGDEQFF. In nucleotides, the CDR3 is TGTGCCACCAGCAGAGACGCTCAAGGGGATGAGCAGTTCTTC.

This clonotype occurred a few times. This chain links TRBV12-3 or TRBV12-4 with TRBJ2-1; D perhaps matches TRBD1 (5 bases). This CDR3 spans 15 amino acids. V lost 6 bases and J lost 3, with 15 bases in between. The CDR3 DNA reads TGTGCCAGCAGCCCAGCAGGGTCCTACTACAATGAGCAGTTCTTC. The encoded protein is CASSPAGSYYNEQFF.

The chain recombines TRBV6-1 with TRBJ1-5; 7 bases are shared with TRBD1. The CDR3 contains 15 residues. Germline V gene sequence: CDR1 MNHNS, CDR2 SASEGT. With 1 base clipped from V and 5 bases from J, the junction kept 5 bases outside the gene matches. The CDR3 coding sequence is TGTGCCAGCAGTGAAGGTCCAGGGGGACATCAGCCCCAGCATTTT. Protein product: CASSEGPGGHQPQHF.

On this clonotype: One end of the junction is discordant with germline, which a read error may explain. CDR3 loop: CASSYSADSPLHF. CDR3 DNA: TGTGCCAGCAGTTACTCGGCCGATTCACCCCTCCACTTT. The rearrangement uses TRBV10-2 and TRBJ1-6; D unresolved. The germline V gene encodes CDR1 WSHSY and CDR2 SAAADI. This CDR3 has 13 residues.

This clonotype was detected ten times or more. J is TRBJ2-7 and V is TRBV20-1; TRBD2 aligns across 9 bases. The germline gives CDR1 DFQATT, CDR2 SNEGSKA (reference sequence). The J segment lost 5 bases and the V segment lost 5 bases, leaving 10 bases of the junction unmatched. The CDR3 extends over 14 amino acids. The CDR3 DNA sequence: TGCAGTGCTGTCGCGCGGGAGGGAAGCCACGAGCAGTACTTC. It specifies CSAVAREGSHEQYF.

The CDR3 loop is CSAYSGMALRGQKGTQYF. CDR3 coding DNA: TGCAGTGCTTATAGCGGGATGGCTTTAAGGGGTCAAAAGGGGACCCAGTACTTC. The chain recombines TRBV20-1 with TRBJ2-5; the match to TRBD2 covers 8 bases. Germline V gene data show CDR1 as DFQATT and CDR2 as SNEGSKA (reference sequence). The J segment lost 7 bases and the V segment lost 5 bases, leaving 24 bases of the junction unmatched. The CDR3 consists of 18 residues.

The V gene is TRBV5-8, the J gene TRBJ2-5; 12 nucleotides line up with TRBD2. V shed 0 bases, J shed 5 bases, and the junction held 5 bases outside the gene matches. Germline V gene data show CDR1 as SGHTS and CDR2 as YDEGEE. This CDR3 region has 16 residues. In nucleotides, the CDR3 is TGTGCCAGCAGCTTGGGGACTAGCGGGATAGGGGAGACCCAGTACTTC. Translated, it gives CASSLGTSGIGETQYF.

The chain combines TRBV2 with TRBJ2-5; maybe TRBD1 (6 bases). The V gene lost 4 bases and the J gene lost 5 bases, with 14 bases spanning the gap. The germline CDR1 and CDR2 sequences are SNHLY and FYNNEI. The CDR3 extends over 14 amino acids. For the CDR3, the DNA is TGTGCCAGCAGTGCCTGGGGGCGTCGGGAGACCCAGTACTTC. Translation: CASSAWGRRETQYF.

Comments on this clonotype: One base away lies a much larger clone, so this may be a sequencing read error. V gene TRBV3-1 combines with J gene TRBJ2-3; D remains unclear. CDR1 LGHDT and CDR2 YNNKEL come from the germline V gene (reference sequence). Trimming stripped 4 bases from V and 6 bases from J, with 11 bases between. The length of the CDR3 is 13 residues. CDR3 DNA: TGTGCCAGCAGCCGGCACAGTGCGGATACGCAGTATTTT. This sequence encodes CASSRHSADTQYF.

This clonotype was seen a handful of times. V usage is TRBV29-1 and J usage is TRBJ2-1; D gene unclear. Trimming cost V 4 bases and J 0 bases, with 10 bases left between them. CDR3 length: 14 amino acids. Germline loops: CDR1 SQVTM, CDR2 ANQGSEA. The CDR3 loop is CSVVGGSSYNEQFF. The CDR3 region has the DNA TGCAGCGTTGTTGGTGGCAGCTCCTACAATGAGCAGTTCTTC.

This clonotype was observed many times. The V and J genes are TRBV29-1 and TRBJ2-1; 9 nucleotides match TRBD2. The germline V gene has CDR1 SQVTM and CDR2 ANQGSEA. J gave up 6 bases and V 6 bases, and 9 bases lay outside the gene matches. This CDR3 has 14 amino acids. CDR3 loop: CSVRAGGRVNEQFF. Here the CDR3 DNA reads TGCAGCGTGCGAGCGGGAGGCCGGGTCAATGAGCAGTTCTTC.

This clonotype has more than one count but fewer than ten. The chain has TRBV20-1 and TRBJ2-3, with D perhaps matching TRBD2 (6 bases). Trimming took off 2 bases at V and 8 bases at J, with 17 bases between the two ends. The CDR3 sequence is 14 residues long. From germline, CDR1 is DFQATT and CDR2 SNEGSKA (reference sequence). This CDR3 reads CSARPGTGEVTQYF. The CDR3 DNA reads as TGCAGTGCTAGACCCGGGACGGGGGAGGTTACGCAGTATTTT.

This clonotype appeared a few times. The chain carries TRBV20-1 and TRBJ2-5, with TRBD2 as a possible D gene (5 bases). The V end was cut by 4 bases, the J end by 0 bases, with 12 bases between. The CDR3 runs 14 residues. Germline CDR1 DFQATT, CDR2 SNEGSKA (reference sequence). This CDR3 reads CSAINLADQETQYF. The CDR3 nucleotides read TGCAGTGCTATCAACCTAGCAGACCAAGAGACCCAGTACTTC.

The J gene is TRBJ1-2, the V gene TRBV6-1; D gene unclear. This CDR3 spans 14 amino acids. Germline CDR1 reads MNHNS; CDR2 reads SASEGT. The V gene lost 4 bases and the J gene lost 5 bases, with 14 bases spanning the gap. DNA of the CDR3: TGTGCCAGCAGTGTAGAGGAGATAATATATGGCTACACCTTC. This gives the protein CASSVEEIIYGYTF.

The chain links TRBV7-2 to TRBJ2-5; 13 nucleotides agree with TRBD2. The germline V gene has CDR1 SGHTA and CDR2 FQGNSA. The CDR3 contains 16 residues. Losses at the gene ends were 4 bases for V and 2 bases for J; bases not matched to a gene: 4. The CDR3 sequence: CASSSLTSGGQETQYF. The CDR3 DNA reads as TGTGCCAGCAGCTCCCTGACTAGCGGGGGGCAAGAGACCCAGTACTTC. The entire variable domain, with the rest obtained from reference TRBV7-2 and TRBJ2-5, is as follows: GAGVSQSPSNKVTEKGKDVELRCDPISGHTALYWYRQSLGQGLEFLIYFQGNSAPDKSGLPSDRFSAERTGGSVSTLTIQRTQQEDSAVYLCASSSLTSGGQETQYFGPGTRLLVL.